This TCR beta chain was recorded in a study of cytomegalovirus exposure and HLA in healthy donors. The ends lost 5 bases at V and 6 bases at J; junction bases unmatched: 5. Germline assignment: CDR1 SGHDN and CDR2 FVKESK. The CDR3 is made up of 14 amino acids. Study-wide points: The investigators catalogued 150 to 200 TCR beta chains as cytomegalovirus-associated.

Worth noting for this clone: Its antigen remains unknown.

This PCR relied on a set of 60 Vbeta primers and 13 Jbeta primers. The data were produced by immunoSEQ multiplex PCR, yet TCRdb's version contains in-frame clones alone and is incomplete. The table records 250,000 to 350,000 clones, over 70% of them present only once. The source material was PBMCs. This chain joins TRBV14 and TRBJ2-2; 8 nucleotides line up with TRBD2. The clonotype originates from a girl aged 2-9 years in good health and CMV-seronegative. The CDR3 bases are TGTGCCAGCAGCACCCTAGCGGGCGCCGGGGAGCTGTTTTTT. Translation: CASSTLAGAGELFF.